The 30 T cell receptor beta chains below come from one sample, sequenced in a study of spatial heterogeneity in lung cancer. The time point was: sample taken at primary tumor resection. Unsorted tumor, nontumor lung tissue or cryopreserved PBMC supplied the whole RNA. TCRdb reanalysed the 5' RACE reads using MiXCR and keeps one entry per CDR3 protein. Among roughly 82,000 distinct CDR3 sequences listed, roughly an eighth were seen once. The starting material was PBMCs, obtained at surgery. These TCRs come from a male donor with early-stage non-small cell lung cancer.

The chain employs TRBV5-1 and TRBJ2-3, with TRBD2 as a possible D gene (6 bases). CDR3 length equals 15 residues. Looked up from germline, CDR1 is SGHRS and CDR2 is YFSETQ. V was pared by 1 base and J by 2 bases, with 11 bases between. CDR3: CASSLTPSDTDTQYF. CDR3 sequence (DNA): TGCGCCAGCAGCTTGACTCCTAGCGACACAGATACGCAGTATTTT.

In its sample, this clonotype was seen a few times. V is TRBV2 and J is TRBJ1-1, with D uncertain. With 5 bases removed from V and 6 bases from J, the gap between germline ends came to 10 bases. Germline V gene sequence: CDR1 SNHLY, CDR2 FYNNEI. The CDR3 totals 12 residues. CDR3 bases: TGTGCCAGCAGTCCTTCGAGGGCTGAAGCTTTCTTT. This encodes CASSPSRAEAFF.

Worth noting for this clonotype: In this CDR3 the conserved last residue, phenylalanine or tryptophan, is missing, so a read error is likely. The rearrangement links TRBV6-5 to TRBJ2-7, with D perhaps TRBD1 or TRBD2 (6 bases each). The V end was cut by 6 bases, the J end by 5 bases, with 29 bases between. CDR1 and CDR2 (germline): MNHEY, SVGAGI. The CDR3 sequence is 18 residues long. CDR3 in amino acids: CASSPIPRDTHTIHEQYL. The CDR3 DNA is TGTGCCAGCAGCCCCATACCGCGGGACACCCATACTATCCACGAGCAGTACTTA.

The J gene is TRBJ1-3, the V gene TRBV18; a weak D match, TRBD1 (5 bases). The CDR3 has 15 amino acids. Germline V gene lookup returns CDR1 KGHSH and CDR2 LQKENI. Trimming pared 6 bases from V and 2 bases from J, leaving 14 bases between. The CDR3 coding sequence is TGTGCCAGCTCCCCCCAACCAGGGACTGGAAACACCATATATTTT. It translates to CASSPQPGTGNTIYF.

V usage is TRBV29-1 and J usage is TRBJ2-2, with D maybe TRBD1 (7 bases). CDR1 and CDR2 (germline): SQVTM, ANQGSEA. The V gene lost 0 bases and the J gene lost 3 bases, with 14 bases spanning the gap. CDR3 length equals 16 residues. CDR3 residues: CSVEERGRGDTGELFF. CDR3 in DNA: TGCAGCGTTGAAGAAAGGGGCAGGGGGGACACCGGGGAGCTGTTTTTT.

Comments on this clonotype: Likely a read error: the CDR3 ends without its conserved phenylalanine or tryptophan. The chain employs TRBV2 and TRBJ1-1; D call uncertain. There are 15 residues in the CDR3. Trimming shortened V by 3 bases and J by 7 bases, and 18 bases separated the two germline ends. Germline V gives CDR1 SNHLY, CDR2 FYNNEI. The DNA of the CDR3 is TGTGCCAGCAGTGACTTCCCTCTCGGGGAAGGTGAAGCTTTCCTT. Translated, it gives CASSDFPLGEGEAFL.

This clonotype was detected a few times. Germline and junction disagree at one end, which may indicate a read error. The chain employs TRBV6-6 and TRBJ1-1; 8 bases align to TRBD1. The V gene's germline CDR1 is MNHNY and CDR2 SVGAGI (reference sequence). The CDR3 extends over 11 amino acids. As DNA, the CDR3 is TGTGCCAGCACTTACAGGGGGTCGGCTTTCTTT. Translation: CASTYRGSAFF.

This clonotype was counted at least ten times. The chain recombines TRBV29-1 with TRBJ1-3, with D tentatively TRBD1 (6 bases). Germline V gene lookup returns CDR1 SQVTM and CDR2 ANQGSEA. The CDR3 loop spans 13 amino acids. Trimming took off 7 bases at V and 4 bases at J, with 14 bases between the two ends. The CDR3 protein is CSARQVEGNTIYF. The CDR3 bases are TGCAGCGCCCGACAGGTAGAAGGAAACACCATATATTTT. Variable domain in full (rest from reference TRBV29-1 and TRBJ1-3): SAVISQKPSRDICQRGTSLTIQCQVDSQVTMMFWYRQQPGQSLTLIATANQGSEATYESGFVIDKFPISRPNLTFSTLTVSNMSPEDSSIYLCSARQVEGNTIYFGEGSWLTVV.

V usage is TRBV6-1 and J usage is TRBJ1-2, with TRBD1 as a possible D gene (5 bases). The CDR3 contains 13 residues. The germline CDR1 and CDR2 sequences are MNHNS and SASEGT. Trimming shortened V by 3 bases and J by 4 bases, and 9 bases separated the two germline ends. For the CDR3, the DNA is TGTGCCAGCAGTGATGGGGGGGGCTATGGCTACACCTTC. Its protein is CASSDGGGYGYTF.

This clonotype was detected only a few times. V and J are TRBV20-1 and TRBJ2-1; TRBD2 matches at 7 bases. Germline CDR1 and CDR2: DFQATT and SNEGSKA (reference sequence). The CDR3 sequence is 17 residues long. The junction had 10 bases not matched to a gene; V was cut back by 2 bases and J by 0 bases. DNA of the CDR3: TGCAGTGCTAGAAAGTCCCTACTAGCGAACTCCTACAATGAGCAGTTCTTC. Its protein is CSARKSLLANSYNEQFF.

The chain uses TRBV5-1 and TRBJ2-7; 10 bases are a match to TRBD1. CDR1 and CDR2 (germline): SGHRS, YFSETQ. V trimming: 3 bases; J trimming: 3 bases; junction bases outside the gene matches: 9. This CDR3 is 16 amino acids long. The CDR3 reads CASSWGGGTGDYEQYF. CDR3 nucleotides: TGCGCCAGCAGCTGGGGGGGCGGGACAGGGGACTACGAGCAGTACTTC.

This clonotype was seen only a few times. The CDR3 is CASSYRADSSGYTF. The CDR3 DNA follows: TGTGCCAGCAGTTATAGGGCGGACTCTTCGGGCTACACCTTC. This chain connects TRBV6-2 or TRBV6-3 to TRBJ1-2, with D uncertain. CDR1 and CDR2 from the germline V gene are MNHEY and SVGEGT. Trimming took 3 bases from V and 8 from J, leaving 16 bases between them. The CDR3 runs to 14 residues.

The V gene is TRBV29-1, the J gene TRBJ1-1, with TRBD1 matching over 10 bases. After removal of 7 bases from V and 1 base from J, the junction contained 3 bases not matched to a gene. Germline V CDR1 and CDR2: SQVTM, ANQGSEA. This CDR3 has 13 residues. CDR3 nucleotide sequence: TGCAGCGCGGACAGGGGGGAGAACACTGAAGCTTTCTTT. Encoded protein: CSADRGENTEAFF.

In its sample, this clonotype was seen many times. The rearrangement links TRBV5-1 to TRBJ2-5; the match to TRBD2 covers 11 bases. Germline CDR1 SGHRS, CDR2 YFSETQ. CDR3 length equals 17 residues. V gave up 4 bases and J gave up 4 bases; unmatched junction bases: 12. The CDR3 loop is CASSLAGTSGGGETQYF. In DNA, the CDR3 is TGCGCCAGCAGCCTCGCCGGAACTAGCGGGGGTGGAGAGACCCAGTACTTC.

The CDR3 bases are TGTGCCAGCAGTGAAATTACTCAGGCCAAAAACATTCAGTACTTC. It is translated as CASSEITQAKNIQYF. The V and J genes are TRBV2 and TRBJ2-4; D call uncertain. V shed 2 bases and J shed 1 base, with 9 bases lying between them. This CDR3 is built from 15 residues. Germline V gives CDR1 SNHLY, CDR2 FYNNEI.

This clonotype was seen a few times. The rearrangement joins TRBV7-9 to TRBJ2-3; TRBD2 aligns across 10 bases. The CDR3 extends over 19 amino acids. Trimming at V came to 5 bases and at J to 4 bases, leaving 18 bases not matched to a gene. Germline-derived CDR1 and CDR2 are SEHNR and FQNEAQ (reference sequence). The CDR3 DNA reads as TGTGCCAGCAGCACCGTCCCCGCTCAGCGGGAGGGCCTCGCAGATACGCAGTATTTT. This codes for CASSTVPAQREGLADTQYF.

This clonotype has more than one count but fewer than ten. The CDR3 sequence: CASSRRKRNTGELFF. The CDR3, as DNA: TGCGCCAGCAGCCGCCGGAAGCGGAACACCGGGGAGCTGTTTTTT. The chain combines TRBV5-1 with TRBJ2-2; D remains unclear. V shed 4 bases and J shed 1 base, with 11 bases lying between them. CDR1 SGHRS and CDR2 YFSETQ come from the germline V gene. The CDR3 is made up of 15 amino acids.

This clonotype appeared many times. The chain has TRBV27 and TRBJ2-7; perhaps TRBD1 as D (5 bases). Germline V CDR1 and CDR2: MNHEY, SMNVEV (reference sequence). The CDR3 sequence is 13 residues long. V lost 0 bases to trimming and J lost 5 bases, with 8 bases between them. The CDR3 sequence: CASSLSGADEQYF. CDR3 in DNA: TGTGCCAGCAGTTTATCAGGGGCCGACGAGCAGTACTTC.

In its sample, this clonotype was seen many times. This chain uses TRBV11-2 with TRBJ2-1, with 9 bases matching TRBD2. Germline lookup yields CDR1 SGHAT and CDR2 FQNNGV. This CDR3 comprises 14 residues. V dropped 3 bases and J dropped 9; count of bases not matched to a gene: 6. CDR3 region: CASSFHLSGSEQFF. CDR3 DNA sequence: TGTGCCAGCAGCTTCCACCTTAGCGGGAGTGAGCAGTTCTTC.

The DNA for the CDR3 is TGTGCCAGCAGTACCCGACAGGAGCCCTACGAGCAGTACTTC. Translation gives CASSTRQEPYEQYF. The gene calls are TRBV6-5 and TRBJ2-7; possible D gene TRBD1, 6 bases. CDR3 length equals 14 residues. The V gene lost 5 bases and the J gene lost 2 bases, with 13 bases spanning the gap. Germline V CDR1 and CDR2: MNHEY, SVGAGI.

Only a few counts were recorded for this clonotype. The rearrangement uses TRBV9 and TRBJ2-6, with TRBD2 matching 10 bases. The CDR3 consists of 18 residues. V was clipped by 4 bases and J by 0 bases; unmatched bases: 7. The germline gives CDR1 SGDLS, CDR2 YYNGEE. Written as DNA, the CDR3 is TGTGCCAGCAGCCCATGGACTAGCGGAACCTCTGGGGCCAACGTCCTGACTTTC. It yields the protein CASSPWTSGTSGANVLTF.

In its sample, this clonotype was seen many times. J is TRBJ1-1 and V is TRBV30, with 7 bases aligning to TRBD1. The CDR3 runs to 12 residues. Looked up from germline, CDR1 is GTSNPN and CDR2 is SVGIG (reference sequence). The junction had 3 bases not matched to a gene; V was cut back by 1 base and J by 7 bases. The DNA for the CDR3 is TGTGCCTGGAGTGACGGGACAGTTGAAGCTTTCTTT. This codes for CAWSDGTVEAFF.

CDR3 nucleotide sequence: TGTGCCAGCAGCCGGGAGTTCTACAATGAGCAGTTCTTC. This translates into CASSREFYNEQFF. The rearrangement links TRBV12-3 or TRBV12-4 to TRBJ2-1, with D possibly being TRBD2 (6 bases). Between the trimmed V and J ends, which lost 6 bases and 3 bases, there was a span of 9 bases. CDR3 length: 13 residues.

The rearrangement joins TRBV6-2 or TRBV6-3 to TRBJ2-1; D call uncertain. This CDR3 comprises 11 residues. The V end lost 7 bases, the J end lost 4 bases, and 5 bases lay between the germline ends. Germline CDR1 and CDR2: MNHEY and SVGEGT. The CDR3 bases are TGTGCCAGCAATCGTTACAATGAGCAGTTCTTC. This encodes CASNRYNEQFF.

This clonotype has only a few counts. This chain links TRBV9 with TRBJ1-6; 7 bases are shared with TRBD1. Germline CDR1 SGDLS, CDR2 YYNGEE. The CDR3 extends over 15 amino acids. V was pared by 0 bases and J by 7 bases, with 4 bases of the junction left unmatched. The CDR3 coding sequence is TGTGCCAGCAGCGTAGGACAGGGAGTGAATTCACCCCTCCACTTT. Its translation: CASSVGQGVNSPLHF.

This rearrangement joins TRBV12-3 or TRBV12-4 to TRBJ1-5, with no clear D. Trimming left V 3 bases short and J 3 bases short, with 9 bases between. There are 14 residues in the CDR3. DNA for the CDR3: TGTGCCAGCAGTTTGGGAAGACTCAATCAGCCCCAGCATTTT. Amino acids: CASSLGRLNQPQHF.

The chain employs TRBV11-2 and TRBJ2-2, with D uncertain. CDR1 SGHAT and CDR2 FQNNGV come from the germline V gene. The CDR3 runs to 13 residues. V was shortened by 5 bases and J by 0 bases, with 4 bases between the two germline ends. The CDR3 spells CASSQTNTGELFF. CDR3 bases: TGTGCCAGCAGCCAAACGAACACCGGGGAGCTGTTTTTT.

This clonotype appeared many times. The rearrangement uses TRBV12-3 or TRBV12-4 and TRBJ1-5; D not resolved. Trimming took off 10 bases at V and 7 bases at J, with 11 bases between the two ends. The CDR3 totals 11 residues. Here the CDR3 DNA reads TGTGCCACCGGGAGGGAACAGCCCCAGCATTTT. Translating gives CATGREQPQHF.

CDR3 DNA: TGCAGTGCTAGACTAGTCGAATTTCCAGATACGCAGTATTTT. Translation: CSARLVEFPDTQYF. This chain connects TRBV20-1 to TRBJ2-3; D uncertain. The CDR3 runs to 14 residues. V lost 2 bases to trimming and J lost 4 bases, with 13 bases between them. CDR1 and CDR2 from the germline V gene are DFQATT and SNEGSKA (reference sequence).

This clonotype has just a few counts. The V and J genes are TRBV20-1 and TRBJ1-1; 7 nucleotides match TRBD1. V lost 2 bases to trimming and J lost 7 bases; unmatched junction nucleotides: 7. The CDR3 is made up of 13 amino acids. The germline CDR1 and CDR2 sequences are DFQATT and SNEGSKA (reference sequence). In nucleotides, the CDR3 is TGCAGTGCTAGATCCCGGGACAGCCTTGAAGCTTTCTTT. Protein sequence: CSARSRDSLEAFF.